Following are 12 T cell receptor beta chains from one sample sequenced in a study of blood T cell repertoires in COVID-19. Using immunoSEQ multiplex PCR, the repertoire was profiled, and TCRdb retains in-frame clones only, with some absent. The table includes 200,000 to 250,000 clones, approximately 87% detected once. The material sequenced was PBMCs or T cells enriched from blood (not recorded which). These receptors were obtained from a woman in her forties or fifties in a cohort exposed to, infected with or recovered from COVID-19 (not recorded which).

The chain recombines TRBV3-1 (or the pseudogene TRBV3-2) with TRBJ1-2; possibly TRBD1 for D (5 bases). Germline V CDR1 and CDR2: LGHDT, YNNKEL (reference sequence). The V end was cut by 4 bases, the J end by 4 bases, with 13 bases between. The CDR3 sequence is 14 residues long. CDR3 protein: CASSPTGGSYGYTF. The CDR3 DNA is TGTGCCAGCAGCCCGACCGGGGGTTCCTATGGCTACACCTTC.

The J gene is TRBJ1-1, the V gene TRBV5-6, with D possibly matching TRBD1 (6 bases). CDR3 length: 15 residues. Germline loops: CDR1 SGHDT, CDR2 YYEEEE. Trimming removed 4 bases at V and 5 bases at J, with 18 bases between. CDR3 sequence (DNA): TGTGCCAGCAGCACGCAGGGGCACCCGTTGACTGAAGCTTTCTTT. This codes for CASSTQGHPLTEAFF.

This clone was observed once. This chain connects TRBV5-5 to TRBJ2-7; TRBD2 is a possible D gene (5 bases). The CDR3 sequence is 12 residues long. V was shortened by 4 bases and J by 6 bases, with 11 bases between the two germline ends. CDR1 is SGHKS, CDR2 YYEKEE, per germline (reference sequence). This CDR3 reads CASSRRLGEQYF. CDR3 in DNA: TGTGCCAGCAGCCGGAGGTTAGGCGAGCAGTACTTC. Supplemented by reference TRBV5-5 and TRBJ2-7, the full variable domain reads DAGVTQSPTHLIKTRGQQVTLRCSPISGHKSVSWYQQVLGQGPQFIFQYYEKEERGRGNFPDRFSARQFPNYSSELNVNALLLGDSALYLCASSRRLGEQYFGPGTRLTVT.

J is TRBJ1-1 and V is TRBV19; D remains ambiguous. V was clipped by 3 bases and J by 1 base, with 6 bases between them. The V gene's germline CDR1 is LNHDA and CDR2 SQIVND (reference sequence). This CDR3 spans 13 amino acids. The CDR3 DNA follows: TGTGCCAGTAGTATGGTAGCGAACACTGAAGCTTTCTTT. It encodes CASSMVANTEAFF.

The chain combines TRBV6-5 with TRBJ1-4; no definite D call. CDR3 length: 15 amino acids. Germline V CDR1 and CDR2: MNHEY, SVGAGI. V lost 2 bases to trimming and J lost 5 bases, with 12 bases between them. The CDR3 region is CASSYTGSTNEKLFF. CDR3 DNA: TGTGCCAGCAGTTACACCGGGTCCACCAATGAAAAACTGTTTTTT.

The V call is TRBV24-1, the J call TRBJ2-3; 7 bases fit TRBD1. Germline V CDR1 and CDR2: KGHDR, SFDVKD. This CDR3 comprises 16 residues. J was trimmed by 6 bases and V by 4 bases; bases with no gene match: 12. The CDR3, as DNA: TGTGCCACCAGTGACCCAGGGACAGTATCTAGCGATACGCAGTATTTT. Residues: CATSDPGTVSSDTQYF.

V gene TRBV4-3 combines with J gene TRBJ1-2; 7 bases map to TRBD1. Germline assignment: CDR1 LGHNA and CDR2 YSLEER. This CDR3 is 16 amino acids long. With V trimmed by 0 bases and J by 3 bases, 7 bases remained unmatched. CDR3 residues: CASSQDHRGSDYGYTF. The CDR3 nucleotides are TGCGCCAGCAGCCAAGATCACAGGGGAAGCGACTATGGCTACACCTTC.

The chain has TRBV7-2 and TRBJ2-5; D gene ambiguous. Germline V gene lookup returns CDR1 SGHTA and CDR2 FQGNSA. With 6 bases removed from V and 3 bases from J, the gap between germline ends came to 2 bases. The CDR3 loop spans 10 amino acids. Written as DNA, the CDR3 is TGTGCCAGCAGTAAAGAGACCCAGTACTTC. This gives the protein CASSKETQYF.

For this clone: The same CDR3 arises from other DNA sequences in this sample as well. This chain links TRBV7-2 with TRBJ2-7; the D is unclear. CDR1 is SGHTA, CDR2 FQGNSA, per germline. The CDR3 covers 12 residues. The germline V and J ends were trimmed by 5 bases and 0 bases, with 5 bases remaining between them. The DNA of the CDR3 is TGTGCCAGCAGCCTCAGCTCCTACGAGCAGTACTTC. Translated, it gives CASSLSSYEQYF.

The genes are TRBV19 and TRBJ1-1; the match to TRBD1 covers 9 bases. In germline, CDR1 is LNHDA, CDR2 SQIVND (reference sequence). This CDR3 has 17 residues. Trimming cost V 4 bases and J 0 bases; bases outside gene matches: 9. The CDR3 region is CASSRPGQGRMNTEAFF. CDR3 coding DNA: TGTGCCAGTAGTAGACCGGGACAGGGAAGAATGAACACTGAAGCTTTCTTT.

For this clone: One junction end disagrees with the germline gene, perhaps due to a read error. The chain is built from TRBV9 and TRBJ2-5, with D possibly matching TRBD2 (5 bases). Germline assignment: CDR1 SGDLS and CDR2 YYNGEE. This CDR3 is built from 15 residues. The CDR3 DNA reads TGTGCCAGCAGCGTGAGTCCAGCCGGGGAAGAGGCCCAGTACTTC. It encodes CASSVSPAGEEAQYF.

This chain uses TRBV2 with TRBJ2-7; D may be TRBD1 (5 bases). The V end was cut by 7 bases, the J end by 3 bases, with 13 bases between. Germline CDR1 reads SNHLY; CDR2 reads FYNNEI. The CDR3 has 13 amino acids. This chain's CDR3 is CASMTDIIYEQYF. The DNA of the CDR3 is TGTGCCAGCATGACAGACATTATCTACGAGCAGTACTTC.